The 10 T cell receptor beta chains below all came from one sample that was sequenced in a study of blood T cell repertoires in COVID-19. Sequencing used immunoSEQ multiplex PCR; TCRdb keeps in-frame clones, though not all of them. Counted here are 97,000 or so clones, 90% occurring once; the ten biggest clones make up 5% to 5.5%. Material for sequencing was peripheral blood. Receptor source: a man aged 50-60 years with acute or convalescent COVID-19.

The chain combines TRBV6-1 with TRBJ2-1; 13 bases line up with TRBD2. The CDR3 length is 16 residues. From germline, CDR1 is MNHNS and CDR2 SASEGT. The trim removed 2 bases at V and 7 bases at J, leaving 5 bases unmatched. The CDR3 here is CASSETRLAGGNEQFF. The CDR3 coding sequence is TGTGCCAGCAGTGAAACTCGACTAGCGGGAGGAAATGAGCAGTTCTTC.

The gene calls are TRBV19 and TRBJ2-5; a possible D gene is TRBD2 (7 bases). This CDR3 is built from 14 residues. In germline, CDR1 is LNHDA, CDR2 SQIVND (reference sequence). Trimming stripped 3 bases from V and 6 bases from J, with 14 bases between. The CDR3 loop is CASSIEEGGKTQYF. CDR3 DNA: TGTGCCAGTAGTATCGAAGAGGGGGGGAAGACCCAGTACTTC.

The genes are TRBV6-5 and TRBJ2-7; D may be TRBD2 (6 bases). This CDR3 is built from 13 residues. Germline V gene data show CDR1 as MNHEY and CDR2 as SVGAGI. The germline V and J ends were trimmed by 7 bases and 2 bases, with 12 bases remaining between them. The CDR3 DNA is TGTGCCAGCAAACGGGGGAAGGCCTACGAGCAGTACTTC. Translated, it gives CASKRGKAYEQYF.

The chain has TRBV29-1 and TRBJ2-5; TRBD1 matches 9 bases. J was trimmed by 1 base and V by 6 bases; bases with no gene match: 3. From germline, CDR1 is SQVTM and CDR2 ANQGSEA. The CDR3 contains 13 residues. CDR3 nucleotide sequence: TGCAGCGTGGACAGGGGATCCCAAGAGACCCAGTACTTC. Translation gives CSVDRGSQETQYF.

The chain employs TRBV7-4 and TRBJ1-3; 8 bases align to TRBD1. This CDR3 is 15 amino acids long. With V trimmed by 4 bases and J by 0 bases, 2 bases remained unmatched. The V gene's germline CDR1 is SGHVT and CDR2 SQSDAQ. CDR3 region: CASSWTGLSGNTIYF. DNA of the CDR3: TGTGCCAGCAGCTGGACAGGGCTCTCTGGAAACACCATATATTTT.

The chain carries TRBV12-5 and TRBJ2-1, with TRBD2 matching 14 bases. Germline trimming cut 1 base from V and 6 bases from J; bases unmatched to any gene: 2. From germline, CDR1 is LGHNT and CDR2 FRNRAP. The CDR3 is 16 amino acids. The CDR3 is CASGLGTSGRLNEQFF. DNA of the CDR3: TGTGCTAGTGGTTTGGGGACTAGCGGGAGGCTCAATGAGCAGTTCTTC.

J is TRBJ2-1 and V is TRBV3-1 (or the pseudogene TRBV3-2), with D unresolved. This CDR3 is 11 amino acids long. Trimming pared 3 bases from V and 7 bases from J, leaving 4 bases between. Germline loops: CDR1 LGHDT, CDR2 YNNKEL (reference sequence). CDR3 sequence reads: CASSQQNEQFF. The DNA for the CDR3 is TGTGCCAGCAGCCAGCAGAATGAGCAGTTCTTC.

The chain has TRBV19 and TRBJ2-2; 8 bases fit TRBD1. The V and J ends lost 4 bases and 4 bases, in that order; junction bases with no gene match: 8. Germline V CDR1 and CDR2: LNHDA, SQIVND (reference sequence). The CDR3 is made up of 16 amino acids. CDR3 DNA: TGTGCCAGTAGTACCACCAGGGGGCAGGGCACCGGGGAGCTGTTTTTT. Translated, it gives CASSTTRGQGTGELFF.

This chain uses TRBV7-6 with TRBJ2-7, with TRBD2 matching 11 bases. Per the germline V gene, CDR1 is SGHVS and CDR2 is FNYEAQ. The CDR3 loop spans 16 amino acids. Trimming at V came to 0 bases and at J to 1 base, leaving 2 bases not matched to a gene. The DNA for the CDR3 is TGTGCCAGCAGCTTAGCGGTAGCGGGAGGGTCCTACGAGCAGTACTTC. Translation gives CASSLAVAGGSYEQYF.

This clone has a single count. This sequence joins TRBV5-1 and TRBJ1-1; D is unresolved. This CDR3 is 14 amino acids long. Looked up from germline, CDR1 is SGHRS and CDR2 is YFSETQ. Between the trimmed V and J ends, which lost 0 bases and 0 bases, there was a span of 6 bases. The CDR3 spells CASSLDPLNTEAFF. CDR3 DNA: TGCGCCAGCAGCTTGGATCCTTTGAACACTGAAGCTTTCTTT.